These 21 T cell receptor beta chains originate from one sample sequenced in a study of graft-versus-host responses after intestinal transplantation. Clones were read by immunoSEQ multiplex PCR, and TCRdb kept only the in-frame ones, dropping some. Of about 14,000 clones in the sample, 35% to 40% are singletons; the top ten hold about 1.2%. The specimen comprised alloreactive CD4+ T cells from a mixed lymphocyte reaction culture, sampled before intestinal transplant. Subset: CFSE-low proliferating T cells sorted from roughly six-day pre-transplant mixed lymphocyte reaction (GvH or HvG direction). The source is a human patient who received an intestinal transplant.

The V call is TRBV30, the J call TRBJ2-7; D remains unclear. Deletions cut 1 base from V and 2 bases from J, with 15 bases between. CDR3 length: 15 amino acids. The V gene's germline CDR1 is GTSNPN and CDR2 SVGIG (reference sequence). CDR3 nucleotide sequence: TGTGCCTGGAGTGGTGCTTTGGGCACGGCCTACGAGCAGTACTTC. Its translation is CAWSGALGTAYEQYF.

The V gene is TRBV6-5, the J gene TRBJ2-3; 9 bases are shared with TRBD2. J lost 1 base, V lost 2 bases, and 1 base had no gene match. This CDR3 is 15 amino acids long. Germline CDR1 and CDR2: MNHEY and SVGAGI. CDR3 in amino acids: CASSYGGGGTDTQYF. The CDR3 DNA reads as TGTGCCAGCAGTTACGGCGGGGGGGGCACAGATACGCAGTATTTT.

J is TRBJ1-6 and V is TRBV27; unclear D gene. The germline V gene encodes CDR1 MNHEY and CDR2 SMNVEV (reference sequence). The CDR3 loop spans 13 amino acids. V dropped 3 bases and J dropped 3 bases, with 3 bases sitting between them. CDR3 amino acids: CASSFNYNSPLHF. The CDR3 coding sequence is TGTGCCAGCAGTTTTAACTATAATTCACCCCTCCACTTT.

CDR3 nucleotides: TGTGCCAGCTCACCTGGACAGGGAAATTCCTATGGCTACACCTTC. As protein: CASSPGQGNSYGYTF. This chain links TRBV18 with TRBJ1-2; 8 bases line up with TRBD1. The trim removed 3 bases at V and 4 bases at J, leaving 7 bases unmatched. This CDR3 comprises 15 residues. Per germline, CDR1 KGHSH and CDR2 LQKENI. Supplemented by reference TRBV18 and TRBJ1-2, the full variable domain reads NAGVMQNPRHLVRRRGQEARLRCSPMKGHSHVYWYRQLPEEGLKFMVYLQKENIIDESGMPKERFSAEFPKEGPSILRIQQVVRGDSAAYFCASSPGQGNSYGYTFGSGTRLTVV.

The CDR3 nucleotides read TGTGCCACCGGGGGGGCGCCTTACGAGCAGTACTTC. Its protein is CATGGAPYEQYF. The chain uses TRBV10-3 and TRBJ2-7; TRBD2 matches 8 bases. The CDR3 contains 12 residues. J lost 4 bases, V lost 10 bases, and 6 bases had no gene match. The V gene's germline CDR1 is ENHRY and CDR2 SYGVKD.

The chain combines TRBV18 with TRBJ2-5; 7 bases agree with TRBD1. V dropped 3 bases and J dropped 3; count of bases not matched to a gene: 4. CDR3 size: 14 residues. Germline-derived CDR1 and CDR2 are KGHSH and LQKENI. The CDR3 DNA is TGTGCCAGCTCACCCAGGACAGGTGAAGAGACCCAGTACTTC. Encoded protein: CASSPRTGEETQYF.

The rearrangement joins TRBV6-5 to TRBJ2-2; tentative D call: TRBD2 (6 bases). The V gene lost 2 bases and the J gene lost 5 bases, with 6 bases spanning the gap. The CDR3 extends over 13 amino acids. Germline values: CDR1 MNHEY, CDR2 SVGAGI. CDR3 sequence: CASSYAGTGELFF. The CDR3 nucleotides read TGTGCCAGCAGTTACGCGGGGACCGGGGAGCTGTTTTTT.

The V gene is TRBV23-1, the J gene TRBJ1-1, with D unresolved. TRBV23-1 is labeled an ORF, and its function is uncertain. The CDR3 spans 16 residues. The V gene lost 5 bases and the J gene lost 0 bases, with 16 bases spanning the gap. CDR3 DNA: TGCGCCAGCAGTTTCTGGGAGGAGCGATTGAACACTGAAGCTTTCTTT. Its translation is CASSFWEERLNTEAFF.

This clone was seen only a few times. CDR3 sequence reads: CAISPGQGVEQYF. The CDR3 nucleotides read TGTGCCATCAGCCCGGGACAGGGGGTCGAGCAGTACTTC. The V and J genes are TRBV10-3 and TRBJ2-7; 11 positions match TRBD1. The CDR3 length is 13 residues. Germline V gene lookup returns CDR1 ENHRY and CDR2 SYGVKD. The trim removed 6 bases at V and 6 bases at J, leaving 4 bases unmatched.

This clone has a handful of counts. The chain carries TRBV19 and TRBJ2-7; TRBD1 agrees at 8 bases. The germline V gene has CDR1 LNHDA and CDR2 SQIVND (reference sequence). The CDR3 loop spans 14 amino acids. Unmatched junction bases numbered 6, after V lost 3 bases and J lost 5 bases. The CDR3 bases are TGTGCCAGTAGTATCCAGGGGGCGCGCCACGAGCAGTACTTC. Its protein is CASSIQGARHEQYF.

The gene calls are TRBV6-6 and TRBJ1-2; D might be TRBD1 (5 bases). V lost 2 bases, J lost 6 bases, and 13 bases lay in between. This CDR3 region has 14 residues. CDR1 MNHNY and CDR2 SVGAGI come from the germline V gene (reference sequence). CDR3 coding DNA: TGTGCCAGCAGTTACCTCTCAGGGTCGGATGGCTACACCTTC. This gives the protein CASSYLSGSDGYTF.

The chain is built from TRBV23-1 and TRBJ2-7; a weak D match, TRBD2 (5 bases). TRBV23-1 has ORF status, its function being uncertain. CDR3 size: 15 residues. V was clipped by 6 bases and J by 5 bases, with 20 bases between them. The CDR3 region has the DNA TGCGCCAGCAGCTGCCTCCCGGGGTCTCCTGACGAGCAGTACTTC. The encoded protein is CASSCLPGSPDEQYF.

J is TRBJ2-3 and V is TRBV5-4, with D possibly matching TRBD2 (7 bases). CDR1 and CDR2 (germline): SGHNT, YYREEE (reference sequence). The CDR3 contains 16 residues. The V and J ends lost 1 base and 2 bases respectively, with 14 bases between them. The CDR3 here is CASSLLTGGPTDTQYF. In DNA, the CDR3 is TGTGCCAGCAGCTTGTTGACGGGGGGCCCCACAGATACGCAGTATTTT.

The rearrangement joins TRBV5-1 to TRBJ2-3; 12 bases agree with TRBD2. J gave up 4 bases and V 4 bases, and 7 bases lay outside the gene matches. Per germline, CDR1 SGHRS and CDR2 YFSETQ. There are 16 residues in the CDR3. CDR3 bases: TGCGCCAGCAGCCGGACTAGCGGGGCTATCCCAGATACGCAGTATTTT. Encoded protein: CASSRTSGAIPDTQYF.

The chain couples TRBV19 to TRBJ1-6, with a possible D match to TRBD1 (6 bases). In germline, CDR1 is LNHDA, CDR2 SQIVND (reference sequence). This CDR3 has 15 amino acids. V gave up 4 bases and J gave up 6 bases, with 13 bases separating them. The CDR3 region is CASSTQTGANSPLHF. The CDR3 DNA sequence: TGTGCCAGTAGTACCCAGACAGGAGCTAATTCACCCCTCCACTTT.

The chain uses TRBV2 and TRBJ1-5, with 7 bases matching TRBD1. The CDR3 is 16 residues long. Germline lookup yields CDR1 SNHLY and CDR2 FYNNEI. Losses at the gene ends were 6 bases for V and 4 bases for J; bases not matched to a gene: 12. The CDR3 nucleotides are TGTGCCAGCAGAAGTACAGGGGCGGCAGGGAATCAGCCCCAGCATTTT. Its translation: CASRSTGAAGNQPQHF.

The V gene is TRBV7-2, the J gene TRBJ2-6; D not certain. The CDR3 length is 17 residues. The V end lost 2 bases, the J end lost 4 bases, and 15 bases lay between the germline ends. Germline V gene sequence: CDR1 SGHTA, CDR2 FQGNSA. The CDR3 DNA is TGTGCCAGCAGCTTATTCGGGTCCATTGTGGGGGCCAACGTCCTGACTTTC. Translated: CASSLFGSIVGANVLTF.

V usage is TRBV7-2 and J usage is TRBJ1-1; TRBD1 matches 8 bases. CDR1 and CDR2 (germline): SGHTA, FQGNSA. With 4 bases clipped from V and 6 bases from J, the junction kept 7 bases outside the gene matches. The CDR3 runs to 14 residues. For the CDR3, the DNA is TGTGCCAGCAGCTCCCAGGGGGCCGGGGCTGAAGCTTTCTTT. It encodes CASSSQGAGAEAFF.

This clone is termed medium-sized (0.01 to 0.1%). V and J are TRBV6-1 and TRBJ2-7; TRBD1 matches 7 bases. This CDR3 region has 15 residues. Germline CDR1 reads MNHNS; CDR2 reads SASEGT. V shed 4 bases and J 2 bases; nucleotides not matched to a gene: 8. The CDR3 region is CASSGRTGLPYEQYF. Written as DNA, the CDR3 is TGTGCCAGCAGTGGAAGGACAGGTTTACCCTACGAGCAGTACTTC.

The chain has TRBV30 and TRBJ1-4, with 9 bases identical to TRBD1. After removal of 4 bases from V and 8 bases from J, the junction contained 8 bases not matched to a gene. Germline CDR1 is GTSNPN and CDR2 is SVGIG (reference sequence). The CDR3 contains 14 residues. In DNA, the CDR3 is TGTGCCTGGAATGGACAGGGGTACGGGGAAAAACTGTTTTTT. This sequence encodes CAWNGQGYGEKLFF.

This clone was seen only a few times. This rearrangement joins TRBV6-1 to TRBJ1-3; tentative D call: TRBD1 (5 bases). This CDR3 has 14 amino acids. V was cut by 4 bases and J by 2 bases, with 9 bases left in between. CDR1 MNHNS and CDR2 SASEGT come from the germline V gene. For the CDR3, the DNA is TGTGCCAGCAGTGCTGACAGCCCTGGAAACACCATATATTTT. Its protein is CASSADSPGNTIYF.